This T cell receptor (beta chain) was captured by sequencing in a study of T cell responses to AZD1222 COVID-19 vaccine. Assay: immunoSEQ multiplex PCR; the TCRdb copy retains only in-frame clones and omits some. The repertoire holds 95,000 or so clones, with around 92% as singletons. The germline CDR1 and CDR2 sequences are MNHEY and SVGEGT. The CDR3 contains 13 residues. The germline V and J ends were trimmed by 4 bases and 6 bases, with 10 bases remaining between them. Turning to this clone: Antigen: not known.

Findings and limits, study-wide: As reported, nearly half of all spike-specific TCRs target variant regions that are unmutated. At baseline, seropositivity was found in only six or seven AZD1222 recipients. Researchers report vaccine-associated CD4 TCRs spanning spike, with dominance at 160-218 and 743-854.

This clonotype originated in an adult in good health. The sequencing here drew on peripheral blood, taken on day 0 of MenACWY control vaccination. The V gene is TRBV6-2 or TRBV6-3, the J gene TRBJ1-5; the D is unclear. For the CDR3, the DNA is TGTGCCAGCAGTTTACGGGATTTTCAGCCCCAGCATTTT. It yields the protein CASSLRDFQPQHF.